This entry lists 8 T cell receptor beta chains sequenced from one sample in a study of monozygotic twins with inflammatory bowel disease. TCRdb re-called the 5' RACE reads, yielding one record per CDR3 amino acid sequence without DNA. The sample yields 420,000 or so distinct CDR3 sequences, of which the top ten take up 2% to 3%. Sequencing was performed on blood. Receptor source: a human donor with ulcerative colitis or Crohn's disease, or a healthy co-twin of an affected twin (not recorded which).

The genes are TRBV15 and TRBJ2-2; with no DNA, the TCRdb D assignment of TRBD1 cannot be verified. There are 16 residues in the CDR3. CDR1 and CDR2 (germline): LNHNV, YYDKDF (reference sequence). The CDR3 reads CATSREPGRITGELFF. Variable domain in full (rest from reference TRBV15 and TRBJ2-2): DAMVIQNPRYQVTQFGKPVTLSCSQTLNHNVMYWYQQKSSQAPKLLFHYYDKDFNNEADTPDNFQSRRPNTSFCFLDIRSPGLGDTAMYLCATSREPGRITGELFFGEGSRLTVL.

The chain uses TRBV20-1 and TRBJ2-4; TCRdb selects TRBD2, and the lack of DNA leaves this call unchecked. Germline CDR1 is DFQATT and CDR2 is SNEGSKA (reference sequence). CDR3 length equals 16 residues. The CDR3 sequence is CSAGGPREGRGRIQYF.

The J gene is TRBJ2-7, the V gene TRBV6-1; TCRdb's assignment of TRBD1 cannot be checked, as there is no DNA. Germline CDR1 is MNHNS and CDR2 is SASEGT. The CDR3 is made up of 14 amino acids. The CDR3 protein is CASSRGQGNREQYF.

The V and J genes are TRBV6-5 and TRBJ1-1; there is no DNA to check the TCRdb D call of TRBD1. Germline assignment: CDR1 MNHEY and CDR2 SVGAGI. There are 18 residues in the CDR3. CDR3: CASSYSLATIKDRGRAFF.

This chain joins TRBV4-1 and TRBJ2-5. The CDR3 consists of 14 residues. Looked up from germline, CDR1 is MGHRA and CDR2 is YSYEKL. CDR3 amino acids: CASSQVVSQETQYF.

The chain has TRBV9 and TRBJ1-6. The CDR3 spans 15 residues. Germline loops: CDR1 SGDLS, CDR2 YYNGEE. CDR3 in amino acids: CASSEGPSGNSPLHF.

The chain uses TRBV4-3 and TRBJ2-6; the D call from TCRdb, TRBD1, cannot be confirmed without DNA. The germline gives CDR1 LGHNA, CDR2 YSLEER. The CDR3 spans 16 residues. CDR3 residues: CASSPSGFSGANVLTF.

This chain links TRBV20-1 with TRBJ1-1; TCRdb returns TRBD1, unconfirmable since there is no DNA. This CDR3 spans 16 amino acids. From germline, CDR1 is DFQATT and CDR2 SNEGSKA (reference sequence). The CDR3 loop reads CSATVPGQGLNTEAFF.